This T cell receptor (beta chain) was captured in a study of tumor and adjacent non-tumor tissue in lung cancer (dated by TCRdb to the late 2010s). Looking at the study overall: The cohort included about a dozen adenocarcinoma, 2 squamous cell carcinoma and 1 small cell lung cancer patients. The roughly 15 enrolled patients, of whom approximately 10 were men and 5 were women, were aged about 30 to 80 years and were diagnosed with TNM stage I to III disease. In total, sequencing yielded 100 million to 150 million productive TCRbeta reads, which works out to an average of around 3.9 million reads per sample. The study compared bulk TCRbeta repertoires between lung tumor tissue and matched distant non-tumor lung tissue from around 16 lung cancer patients. TCRbeta CDR3 sequencing was performed on about 29 paired specimens, with one tumor sample and one normal lung sample collected per patient.

Notes on this clonotype: It lacks a known antigen. At one boundary the junction diverges from the germline segment, which might be a read error.

Per the germline V gene (reference sequence), LNHDA is the CDR1 and SQIVND is the CDR2. Including the terminal cysteine and phenylalanine, the CDR3 comprises 14 residues. Left in the record is the CDR3 DNA by itself, 42 bases read in frame from the first base. The library was prepared using multiplex PCR. Sequencing used an Illumina HiSeq 2500. TCRbeta libraries were constructed through three rounds of nested PCR with primers (Table S4) according to protocols adapted from ARM-PCR. Before sequencing, PCR products in the 200-500 bp range were cut out of the gel and cleaned up using the QIAquick gel extraction kit. Regarding the original processing steps: Trimmomatic was used to clean the reads, FLASH merged the cleaned reads into complete CDR3 sequences, and MiTCR assigned the sequences to V(D)J germline segments. Clonal diversity was calculated as the inverse Simpson's index using VDJtools. In-frame sequences without a premature stop codon were defined as productive reads. TCRdb cleaned the public reads at Q25 with fastp, built clones with MiXCR and kept in-frame beta chains. Each entry merges the rows of one CDR3 protein and shows their most common DNA and genes. The V and J calls here are based on TCRdb, not the publication. This sample has about 44,000 distinct CDR3 sequences in its table, and 55% to 65% of those were observed once. The ten largest account for around 28% of the sample.

Study-wide findings and limitations: Only 15 or so patients were included in the cohort, and the need for larger samples and more detailed clinical data was noted by the authors. The sequencing platform is not named in the methods, and unique molecular identifiers are not mentioned. TCR diversity (inverse Simpson) was significantly higher in tumor than in normal lung tissue (around 460 vs 160, P = 0.0075, Mann-Whitney U test). In normal lung, the top 100 clones accounted for a significantly larger cumulative share of the repertoire than in tumor tissue. Younger patients had significantly higher TCR diversity, and higher tumor TCR diversity was associated with shorter overall and disease-free survival. Because peripheral blood was not sequenced, blood TCRbeta repertoires in the lung cancer patients of the study were not examined.

RNA was isolated from bulk, unsorted tissue, and RNA quality was assessed with a NanoDrop ND-1000 and an Agilent 2100. Distant non-tumor tissue taken more than 3 cm from the tumor edge was used as the normal lung sample. All donors had newly diagnosed lung cancer, had not received prior chemotherapy, and were admitted for thoracic surgery in China between August and November 2014. Anyone who had undergone radiotherapy or chemotherapy before, or who had another cancer at the same time, was left out of the study. Surgical tissue pieces of about 1-2.2 cm3 were preserved in RNAlater solution and were kept at -80 degrees C until use.

The source is a woman in her 70s with non-small cell lung cancer. The specimen sequenced was distant non-tumor lung tissue. The chain joins TRBV19 to TRBJ1-1, with 7 bases matching TRBD1. The nucleotide sequence reads as follows: TGTGCCAGTGGTATTCAGGGGGAGAACACTGAAGCTTTCTTT. Its protein product is CASGIQGENTEAFF.